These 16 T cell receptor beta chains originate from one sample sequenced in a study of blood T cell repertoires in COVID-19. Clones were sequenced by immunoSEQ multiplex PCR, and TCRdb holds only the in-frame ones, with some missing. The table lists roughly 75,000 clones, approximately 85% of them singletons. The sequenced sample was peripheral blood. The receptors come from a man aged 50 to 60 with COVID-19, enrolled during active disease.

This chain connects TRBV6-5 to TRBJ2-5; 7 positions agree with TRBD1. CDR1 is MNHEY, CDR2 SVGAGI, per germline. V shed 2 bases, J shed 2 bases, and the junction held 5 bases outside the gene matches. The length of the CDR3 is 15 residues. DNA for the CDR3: TGTGCCAGCAGTTACGCAGGCAGGGGGCAAGAGACCCAGTACTTC. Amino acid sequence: CASSYAGRGQETQYF.

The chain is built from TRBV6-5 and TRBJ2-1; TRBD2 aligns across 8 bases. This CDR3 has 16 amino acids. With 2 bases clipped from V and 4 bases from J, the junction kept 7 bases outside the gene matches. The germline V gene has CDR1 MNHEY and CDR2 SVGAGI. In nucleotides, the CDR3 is TGTGCCAGCAGTTACCTTGGACGCGGGGGGTACAATGAGCAGTTCTTC. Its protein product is CASSYLGRGGYNEQFF.

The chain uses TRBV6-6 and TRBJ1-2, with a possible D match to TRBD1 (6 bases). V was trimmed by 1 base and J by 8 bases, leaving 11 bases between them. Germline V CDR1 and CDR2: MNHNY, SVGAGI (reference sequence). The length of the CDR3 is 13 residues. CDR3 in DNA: TGTGCCAGCAGTTACTTTGGGGGCAAGGGCTACACCTTC. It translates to CASSYFGGKGYTF.

CDR3 bases: TGCGCCAGCAGTGACGCTAGCGTTGAGCAGTTCTTC. Translated: CASSDASVEQFF. This chain uses TRBV10-2 with TRBJ2-1; D is possibly TRBD2 (6 bases). Germline V gene data show CDR1 as WSHSY and CDR2 as SAAADI. The CDR3 has 12 residues. V lost 3 bases, J lost 9 bases, and 9 bases lay in between.

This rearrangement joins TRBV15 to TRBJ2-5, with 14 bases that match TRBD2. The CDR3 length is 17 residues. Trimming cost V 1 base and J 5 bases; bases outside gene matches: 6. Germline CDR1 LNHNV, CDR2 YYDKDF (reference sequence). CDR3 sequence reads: CATSRGGLAGVTETQYF. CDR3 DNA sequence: TGTGCCACCAGCAGAGGGGGACTAGCGGGAGTGACGGAGACCCAGTACTTC.

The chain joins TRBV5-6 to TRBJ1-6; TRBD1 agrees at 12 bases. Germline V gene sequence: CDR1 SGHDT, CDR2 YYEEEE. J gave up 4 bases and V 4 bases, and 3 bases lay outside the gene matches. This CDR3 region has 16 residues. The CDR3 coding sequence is TGTGCCAGCAGCCGGGACAGGGGGCTTTATAATTCACCCCTCCACTTT. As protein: CASSRDRGLYNSPLHF.

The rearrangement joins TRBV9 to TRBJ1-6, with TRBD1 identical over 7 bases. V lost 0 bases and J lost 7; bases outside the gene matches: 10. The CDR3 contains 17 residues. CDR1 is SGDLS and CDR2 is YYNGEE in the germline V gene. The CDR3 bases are TGTGCCAGCAGCGTAGCTACGGGGCAGGGGGTGAATTCACCCCTCCACTTT. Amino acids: CASSVATGQGVNSPLHF.

CDR3 DNA sequence: TGTGCAATGGGACAGCCGAACACTGAAGCTTTCTTT. This encodes CAMGQPNTEAFF. The V call is TRBV28, the J call TRBJ1-1; TRBD1 matches 7 bases. The CDR3 contains 12 residues. Germline V gene data show CDR1 as MDHEN and CDR2 as SYDVKM.

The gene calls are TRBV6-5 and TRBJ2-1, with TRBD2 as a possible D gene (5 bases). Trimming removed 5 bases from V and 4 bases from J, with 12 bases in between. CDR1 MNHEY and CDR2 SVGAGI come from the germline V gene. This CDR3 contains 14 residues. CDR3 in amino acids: CASSREIRYNEQFF. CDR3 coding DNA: TGTGCCAGCAGTAGGGAGATCCGTTACAATGAGCAGTTCTTC.

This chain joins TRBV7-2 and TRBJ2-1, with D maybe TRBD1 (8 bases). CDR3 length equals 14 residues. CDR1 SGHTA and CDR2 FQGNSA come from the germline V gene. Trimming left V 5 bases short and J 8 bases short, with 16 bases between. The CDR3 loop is CASSPRTGRDEQFF. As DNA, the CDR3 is TGTGCCAGCAGCCCCCGGACAGGGAGGGATGAGCAGTTCTTC.

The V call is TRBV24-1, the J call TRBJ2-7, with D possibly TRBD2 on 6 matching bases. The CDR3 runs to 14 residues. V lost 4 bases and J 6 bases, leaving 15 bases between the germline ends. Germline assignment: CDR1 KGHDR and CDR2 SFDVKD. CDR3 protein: CATSEGGTTGEQYF. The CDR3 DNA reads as TGTGCCACCAGTGAAGGCGGGACGACGGGCGAGCAGTACTTC.

CDR3 residues: CASSQHSGRTTGELFF. In DNA form, the CDR3 reads TGTGCCAGCAGTCAACATAGCGGGAGGACGACCGGGGAGCTGTTTTTT. The chain links TRBV7-2 to TRBJ2-2, with 10 positions matching TRBD2. J gave up 5 bases and V 6 bases, and 9 bases lay outside the gene matches. Germline assignment: CDR1 SGHTA and CDR2 FQGNSA. The CDR3 spans 16 residues.

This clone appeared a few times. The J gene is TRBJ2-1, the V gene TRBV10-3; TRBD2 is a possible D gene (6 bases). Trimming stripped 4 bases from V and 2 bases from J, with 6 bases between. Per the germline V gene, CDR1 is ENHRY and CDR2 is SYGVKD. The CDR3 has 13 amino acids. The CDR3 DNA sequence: TGTGCCATCAGTGGGACTACCTACAATGAGCAGTTCTTC. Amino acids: CAISGTTYNEQFF.

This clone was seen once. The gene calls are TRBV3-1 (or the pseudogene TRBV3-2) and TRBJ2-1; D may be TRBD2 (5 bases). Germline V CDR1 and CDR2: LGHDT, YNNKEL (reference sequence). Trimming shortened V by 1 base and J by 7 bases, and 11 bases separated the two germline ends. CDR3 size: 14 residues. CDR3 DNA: TGTGCCAGCAGCCAAGGCCCCCCGGGAAATGAGCAGTTCTTC. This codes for CASSQGPPGNEQFF.

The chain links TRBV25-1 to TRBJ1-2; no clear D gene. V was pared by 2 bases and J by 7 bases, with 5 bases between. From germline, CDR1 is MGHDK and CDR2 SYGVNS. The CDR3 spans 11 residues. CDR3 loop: CASSEIGGYTF. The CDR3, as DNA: TGTGCCAGCAGTGAAATCGGTGGCTACACCTTC.

In DNA form, the CDR3 reads TGTGCCTGGAGCACAGGGGGCTCGAGGACCGGGGAGCTGTTTTTT. It codes for CAWSTGGSRTGELFF. V is TRBV30 and J is TRBJ2-2; TRBD1 matches at 9 bases. After removal of 3 bases from V and 5 bases from J, the junction contained 7 bases not matched to a gene. The CDR3 length is 15 residues. The germline CDR1 and CDR2 sequences are GTSNPN and SVGIG (reference sequence). Combining the CDR3 with reference TRBV30 and TRBJ2-2 gives the whole variable domain SQTIHQWPATLVQPVGSPLSLECTVEGTSNPNLYWYRQAAGRGLQLLFYSVGIGQISSEVPQNLSASRPQDRQFILSSKKLLLSDSGFYLCAWSTGGSRTGELFFGEGSRLTVL.